The clone carrying this T cell receptor (beta chain) was recorded at least ten times. Its antigen is not identified. TCRdb reanalysed the 5' RACE reads using MiXCR and keeps one entry per CDR3 protein. In the table there are 420,000 or so distinct CDR3 sequences, less than 20% of which are singletons. The sample originates from a study of identical twins. Whole-study results and caveats: The abundant beta clonotypes from cord blood had fewer insertions, and memory repertoires had none of this. Models predicted less out-of-frame TCR alpha sharing in monozygotic twins than was found. Potential partial confounding of zero-insertion analyses by invariant MAIT and iNKT cells was noted. Twins' surplus sharing was weaker for beta out-of-frame sequences.

There are 13 residues in the CDR3. Germline CDR1 SEHNR, CDR2 FQNEAQ (reference sequence). V was shortened by 7 bases and J by 0 bases, with 10 bases between the two germline ends. V and J are TRBV7-9 and TRBJ2-7, with a weak D call TRBD1 (5 bases). The material sequenced was naive T cells sorted from blood. The receptor was derived from a man aged 45 to 65 in good health. The DNA of the CDR3 is TGTGCCAGCACAGACCAGGGCTCCTACGAGCAGTACTTC. Its protein is CASTDQGSYEQYF.